This TCR beta chain was captured in a study of Ad26.COV2.S vaccination and SARS-CoV-2 variants. Study-wide context: Donor got 5x10^10 or 1x10^11 viral particles of Ad26.COV2.S.

A note on this clone: The target antigen is unknown. Other DNA sequences in this specimen translate into the identical CDR3.

Treatment given: 19 received Ad26.COV2.S at low or high dose, single or two shots; five or six received placebo; per-sample allocation not given. Collection of the samples took place on day 63 after the first injection of vaccine or placebo. Boston hosted the donor, who was an adult aged 18-55 years. Looked up from germline, CDR1 is SQVTM and CDR2 is ANQGSEA. With 4 bases removed from V and 7 bases from J, the gap between germline ends came to 14 bases. CDR3 size: 13 residues. TCRdb's copy holds only in-frame clones and misses some; the assay was immunoSEQ multiplex PCR. This table has approximately 480,000 clones, around 90% appearing once. Study-wide results and caveats: Vaccinated and placebo-treated recipients had similar non-spike TCR breadth. Spike-specific TCR breadth ran higher among vaccine recipients than placebo recipients.

The clonotype comes from a person between 18 and 60 years old who received the Ad26.COV2.S COVID-19 vaccine or a placebo. This chain uses TRBV29-1 with TRBJ1-5, with TRBD1 as a possible D gene (5 bases). Sequences were derived from peripheral blood, sampled in a trial of Ad26.COV2.S vaccine versus placebo. The CDR3 spells CSVASGTNQPQHF. The CDR3 DNA sequence: TGCAGCGTTGCTTCGGGGACTAACCAGCCCCAGCATTTT.